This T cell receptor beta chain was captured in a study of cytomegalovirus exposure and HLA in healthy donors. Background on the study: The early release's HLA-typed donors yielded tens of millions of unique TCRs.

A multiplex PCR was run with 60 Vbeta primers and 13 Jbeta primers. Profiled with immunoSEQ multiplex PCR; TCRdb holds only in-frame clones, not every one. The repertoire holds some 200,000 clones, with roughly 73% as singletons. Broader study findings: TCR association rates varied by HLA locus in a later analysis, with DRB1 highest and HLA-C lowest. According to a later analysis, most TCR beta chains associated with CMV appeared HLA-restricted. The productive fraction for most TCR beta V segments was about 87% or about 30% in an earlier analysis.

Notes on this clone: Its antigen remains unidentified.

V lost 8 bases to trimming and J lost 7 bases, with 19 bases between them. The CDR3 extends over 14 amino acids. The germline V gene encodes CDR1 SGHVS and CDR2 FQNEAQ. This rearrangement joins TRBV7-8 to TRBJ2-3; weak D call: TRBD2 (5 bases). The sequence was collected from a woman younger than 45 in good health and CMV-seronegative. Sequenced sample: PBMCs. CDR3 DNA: TGTGCCAGCGGGCTAGCAGACCCCCCCCATACGCAGTATTTT. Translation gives CASGLADPPHTQYF.